The rows below give T cell receptor beta chains drawn from one sample of a study of early T cells in non-severe SARS-CoV-2 infection. MiXCR, applied by TCRdb to the 5' RACE reads, yields one record per CDR3 protein. The sample yields around 67,000 distinct CDR3 sequences, roughly 10% seen once. Sequencing used whole blood. The receptors derive from an adult who was a healthcare worker with PCR-confirmed SARS-CoV-2 infection or an uninfected control (not recorded which). The CDR3 runs from the conserved cysteine through the conserved F or W. D genes are given only for firm matches. Clone size, where shown, is once, few, many, or a class for clones that have expanded.

>many|TRBJ2-7|TRBD1|TRBV30
CAWSVGTAYYEQYF
TGTGCCTGGAGTGTCGGGACAGCTTACTACGAGCAGTACTTC
>NA|TRBJ1-1|NA|TRBV7-9
CASTPRGAPVGTEAFF
TGTGCCAGCACCCCGCGGGGGGCGCCTGTCGGCACTGAAGCTTTCTTT
>NA|TRBJ2-7|NA|TRBV29-1
CSPTVTIPYEQYF
TGCAGCCCCACCGTGACCATTCCCTACGAGCAGTACTTC
>NA|TRBJ2-6|NA|TRBV19
CASRIPGANVLTF
TGTGCCAGTAGAATTCCTGGGGCCAACGTCCTGACTTTC
>many|TRBJ2-3|TRBD1|TRBV5-1
CASSLDGDRTDTQYF
TGCGCCAGCAGCTTGGATGGGGACAGAACAGATACGCAGTATTTT
>NA|TRBJ1-2|NA|TRBV12-5
CASGLASGPSYTF
TGTGCTAGTGGTTTGGCCTCAGGACCCTCCTACACCTTC
>once|TRBJ2-2|NA|TRBV29-1
CSVGRPTGELFF
TGCAGCGTTGGACGGCCCACCGGGGAGCTGTTTTTT
>few|TRBJ2-7|TRBD2|TRBV20-1
CSARDSREGLYEQYF
TGCAGTGCTAGAGATTCGAGGGAGGGACTATACGAGCAGTACTTC
>many|TRBJ2-7|NA|TRBV29-1
CSVEGRRREQYF
TGCAGCGTTGAAGGTCGTCGGCGCGAGCAGTACTTC
>few|TRBJ2-5|NA|TRBV12-3/TRBV12-4
CASSYGGSGETQYF
TGTGCCAGCAGCTACGGGGGATCGGGAGAGACCCAGTACTTC
>many|TRBJ2-7|NA|TRBV14
CASSQSGYEQYF
TGTGCCAGCAGCCAGAGCGGATACGAGCAGTACTTC
>few|TRBJ2-1|NA|TRBV29-1
CSVAGYNEQFF
TGCAGCGTTGCGGGGTACAATGAGCAGTTCTTC
>many|TRBJ2-5|TRBD2|TRBV4-2
CASSVLGLSETQYF
TGTGCCAGCAGCGTACTGGGACTATCAGAGACCCAGTACTTC
>few|TRBJ2-7|NA|TRBV6-2/TRBV6-3
CASTPGRDYEQYF
TGTGCCAGCACCCCCGGACGGGACTACGAGCAGTACTTC
>NA|TRBJ2-1|NA|TRBV9
CASSVAGSYNEQFF
TGTGCCAGCAGCGTAGCGGGCTCCTACAATGAGCAGTTCTTC
>few|TRBJ1-4|TRBD1|TRBV20-1
CSARPNRGRTNEKLFF
TGCAGTGCTAGGCCTAACAGGGGGCGGACTAATGAAAAACTGTTTTTT
>many|TRBJ2-5|NA|TRBV27
CASSFLPQATQETQYF
TGTGCCAGCAGTTTCCTCCCCCAGGCCACTCAAGAGACCCAGTACTTC
>many|TRBJ1-1|NA|TRBV4-3
CASSYGGSNTEAFF
TGCGCCAGCAGTTACGGCGGATCGAACACTGAAGCTTTCTTT
>many|TRBJ1-6|NA|TRBV4-3
CASSQDLTSYNSPLHF
TGCGCCAGCAGCCAAGACCTGACCAGTTATAATTCACCCCTCCACTTT
>few|TRBJ2-2|NA|TRBV6-1
CASSEGEAGELFF
TGTGCCAGCAGTGAAGGTGAAGCAGGGGAGCTGTTTTTT
>many|TRBJ2-1|NA|TRBV11-2
CASSLVAGHNEQFF
TGTGCCAGCAGCTTAGTAGCCGGCCACAATGAGCAGTTCTTC
>many|TRBJ2-4|NA|TRBV10-3
CAISESIGPTRAIQYF
TGTGCCATCAGTGAGTCGATTGGGCCTACAAGGGCCATTCAGTACTTC
>NA|TRBJ1-4|TRBD1|TRBV11-2
CASNRYRGVSF
TGTGCCAGCAATCGATACAGGGGGGTGTCCTTT
>few|TRBJ2-3|NA|TRBV20-1
CSAWGFTDTQYF
TGCAGTGCATGGGGGTTCACAGATACGCAGTATTTT
>many|TRBJ2-7|TRBD2|TRBV29-1
CSVEGGLAGGSYEQYF
TGCAGCGTTGAAGGCGGGCTAGCGGGAGGGTCCTACGAGCAGTACTTC
>few|TRBJ2-3|NA|TRBV27
CASSSRDIGDTQYF
TGTGCCAGCAGTTCCCGGGACATTGGAGATACGCAGTATTTT
>medium-sized|TRBJ2-7|NA|TRBV2
CASSETGGPYEQYF
TGTGCCAGCAGTGAGACCGGCGGTCCCTACGAGCAGTACTTC
>NA|TRBJ2-1|TRBD2|TRBV5-1
CASSLGREWNEQFF
TGCGCCAGCAGCTTGGGGCGGGAGTGGAATGAGCAGTTCTTC
>few|TRBJ2-7|TRBD1|TRBV29-1
CSAGQGDEQYF
TGCAGCGCAGGACAGGGTGACGAGCAGTACTTC
>many|TRBJ2-2|TRBD2|TRBV6-2/TRBV6-3
CASSRTIPGLVFPRELFF
TGTGCCAGCAGCCGCACTATCCCGGGACTAGTCTTTCCCCGGGAGCTGTTTTTT
>many|TRBJ2-5|NA|TRBV30
CAWRTYRAVQETQYF
TGTGCCTGGAGAACGTACAGGGCGGTTCAAGAGACCCAGTACTTC
>many|TRBJ2-5|NA|TRBV7-9
CASSRPLETQYF
TGTGCCAGCAGCCGGCCCTTGGAGACCCAGTACTTC
>NA|TRBJ2-7|NA|TRBV6-2/TRBV6-3
CASSYLAPGYEQYF
TGTGCCAGCAGTTACCTTGCCCCAGGATACGAGCAGTACTTC
>many|TRBJ2-5|NA|TRBV7-6
CASSLMGGSLQETQYF
TGTGCCAGCAGCTTAATGGGCGGAAGTTTACAAGAGACCCAGTACTTC
>few|TRBJ2-2|TRBD1|TRBV6-2/TRBV6-3
CASNYRGVNAGELFF
TGTGCCAGCAACTACAGGGGGGTCAACGCCGGGGAGCTGTTTTTT
>many|TRBJ2-3|NA|TRBV6-1
CASSEPPQADTQYF
TGTGCCAGCAGTGAACCCCCCCAGGCAGATACGCAGTATTTT
>NA|TRBJ2-7|NA|TRBV29-1
CSVYYEQYF
TGCAGCGTGTACTACGAGCAGTACTTC
>many|TRBJ1-1|NA|TRBV12-3/TRBV12-4
CASSWKAGEAFF
TGTGCCAGCAGTTGGAAAGCCGGTGAAGCTTTCTTT
>few|TRBJ2-3|TRBD2|TRBV10-3
CAIRPSGSTDTQYF
TGTGCCATCAGACCTAGCGGGAGCACAGATACGCAGTATTTT
>many|TRBJ2-3|TRBD1|TRBV9
CASSLRQGPDTQYF
TGTGCCAGCAGCCTACGACAGGGACCAGATACGCAGTATTTT